Below, 5 T cell receptor beta chains from the same sample are listed, as sequenced in a study of blood T cells in healthy people across ages. Combining a sample-barcoded 5' primer with a J-beta primer mix, a second PCR ran for about 6 to 12 cycles. Using its own MiXCR run on the 5' RACE reads, TCRdb lists one record per CDR3 protein. The sample has around 900,000 distinct CDR3 sequences, just over 50% seen once; the top ten hold 20% to 25%. Sequences were obtained from blood. The receptors were gathered from a woman in her fifties or sixties in good health.

This clonotype came up a few times. The V and J genes are TRBV27 and TRBJ2-1; either TRBD1 or TRBD2 may fit D (5 bases each). Germline lookup yields CDR1 MNHEY and CDR2 SMNVEV (reference sequence). Trimming pared 0 bases from V and 2 bases from J, leaving 11 bases between. CDR3 length: 16 residues. Here the CDR3 DNA reads TGTGCCAGCAGTTTATCGGGGGTACTCACCTACAATGAGCAGTTCTTC. It translates to CASSLSGVLTYNEQFF.

The V and J genes are TRBV4-3 and TRBJ1-2; D may be TRBD1 (6 bases). Trimming shortened V by 0 bases and J by 8 bases, and 16 bases separated the two germline ends. The V gene's germline CDR1 is LGHNA and CDR2 YSLEER. This CDR3 has 15 amino acids. CDR3: CASSQDLTRGGGYTF. Here the CDR3 DNA reads TGCGCCAGCAGCCAAGATTTGACGAGGGGGGGCGGCTACACCTTC.

In its sample, this clonotype was seen a few times. This may be a read error: a much more frequent sequence differs by one nucleotide. The gene calls are TRBV7-2 and TRBJ2-1, with D tentatively TRBD2 (5 bases). Trimming cost V 5 bases and J 7 bases, with 15 bases left between them. CDR3 size: 14 residues. CDR1 and CDR2 from the germline V gene are SGHTA and FQGNSA. CDR3 sequence: CASSVLDGKNEQFF. CDR3 nucleotides: TGTGCCAGCAGCGTCCTAGACGGGAAAAATGAGCAGTTCTTC.

Ten or more counts support this clonotype. CDR3 sequence (DNA): TGTGCCGGTCCCGGGACAGGTAGCACAGATACGCAGTATTTT. Amino acid sequence: CAGPGTGSTDTQYF. The V and J genes are TRBV7-3 and TRBJ2-3; 8 bases map to TRBD1. With 11 bases clipped from V and 0 bases from J, the junction kept 7 bases outside the gene matches. Germline CDR1 and CDR2: SGHTA and FQGTGA. The CDR3 length is 14 residues.

This clonotype was found a few times. The V gene is TRBV20-1, the J gene TRBJ2-4; D gene ambiguous. The better agreement between TRBJ2-7 and the DNA end casts doubt on the J call. Germline V lookup: CDR1 DFQATT, CDR2 SNEGSKA (reference sequence). The CDR3 runs 11 residues. As DNA, the CDR3 is TGCAGTGCTAGTGCGTGGGACGAGCAGTACTTC. This codes for CSASAWDEQYF.